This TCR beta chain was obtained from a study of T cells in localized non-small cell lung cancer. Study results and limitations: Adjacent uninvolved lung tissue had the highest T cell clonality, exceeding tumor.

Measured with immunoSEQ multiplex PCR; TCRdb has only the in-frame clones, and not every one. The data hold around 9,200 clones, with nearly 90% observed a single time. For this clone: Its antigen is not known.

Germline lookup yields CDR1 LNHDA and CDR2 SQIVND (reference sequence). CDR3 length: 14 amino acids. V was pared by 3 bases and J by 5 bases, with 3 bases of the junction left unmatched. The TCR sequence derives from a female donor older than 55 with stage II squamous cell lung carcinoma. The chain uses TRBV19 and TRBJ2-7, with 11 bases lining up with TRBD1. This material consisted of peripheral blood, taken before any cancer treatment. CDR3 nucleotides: TGTGCCAGTAGTATGGGACAGGGGGTGGACGAGCAGTACTTC. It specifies CASSMGQGVDEQYF.